Presented here are 20 T cell receptor beta chains from one specimen sequenced in a study of regulatory T cells in long-lasting Graves disease. Libraries of TCR beta came from iRepertoire HTBI primers plus Arm-PCR of CDR3 regions. Using its own MiXCR run on the multiplex PCR reads, TCRdb lists one record per CDR3 protein. The sample yields 360,000 or so distinct CDR3 sequences, 23% seen once. Time point denoted: persistent/refractory GD, antithyroid drugs over 5 years with positive TRAb. Extracted RNA from PBMCs served as the source of the TCR library. The specimen was peripheral blood mononuclear cells (PBMCs), collected when the disease was refractory, from a patient treated with antithyroid drugs. All receptors derive from a woman aged 40-49 years with Graves disease.

This clonotype was recorded many times. The chain joins TRBV15 to TRBJ1-4; D call uncertain. Looked up from germline, CDR1 is LNHNV and CDR2 is YYDKDF (reference sequence). The CDR3 spans 14 residues. Trimming took off 0 bases at V and 3 bases at J, with 5 bases between the two ends. CDR3 DNA sequence: TGTGCCACCAGCAGAGATCGGGCTAATGAAAAACTGTTTTTT. Protein product: CATSRDRANEKLFF.

In this sample, this clonotype turned up many times. The rearrangement uses TRBV12-3 or TRBV12-4 and TRBJ1-5; the match to TRBD1 covers 7 bases. Trimming removed 5 bases from V and 6 bases from J; junction bases left unmatched: 13. The CDR3 has 16 residues. The CDR3, as DNA: TGTGCCAGCAGTCCAAGGACAGGTACAGGGATTCAGCCCCAGCATTTT. This codes for CASSPRTGTGIQPQHF.

The V call is TRBV5-1, the J call TRBJ2-7, with D maybe TRBD1 (5 bases). Germline CDR1 SGHRS, CDR2 YFSETQ. The CDR3 runs 14 residues. The V gene lost 0 bases and the J gene lost 7 bases, with 14 bases spanning the gap. The CDR3 region has the DNA TGCGCCAGCAGCTTGGTCCTGCAGGGTGGGGAGCAGTACTTC. Translating it yields CASSLVLQGGEQYF.

The chain carries TRBV20-1 and TRBJ2-7, with 9 bases that match TRBD2. The J segment lost 2 bases and the V segment lost 6 bases, leaving 5 bases of the junction unmatched. Germline CDR1 reads DFQATT; CDR2 reads SNEGSKA (reference sequence). CDR3 length: 13 residues. CDR3 coding DNA: TGCAGTGCGAATTTAGCGGGAGCCTACGAGCAGTACTTC. This translates into CSANLAGAYEQYF.

The rearrangement links TRBV11-2 to TRBJ2-4, with 9 bases identical to TRBD2. CDR1 and CDR2 (germline): SGHAT, FQNNGV. V was pared by 5 bases and J by 3 bases, with 14 bases of the junction left unmatched. This CDR3 is 18 amino acids long. Written as DNA, the CDR3 is TGTGCCAGCAGCGCCCCCATCCGGGGACTAGCCCACAAAAACATTCAGTACTTC. Translating gives CASSAPIRGLAHKNIQYF.

The chain couples TRBV9 to TRBJ1-6, with D uncertain. Trimming shortened V by 3 bases and J by 7 bases, and 11 bases separated the two germline ends. The V gene's germline CDR1 is SGDLS and CDR2 YYNGEE. The CDR3 is 14 residues long. This CDR3 is CASSERPPNSPLHF. CDR3 nucleotides: TGTGCCAGCAGCGAACGACCTCCGAATTCACCCCTCCACTTT.

This chain joins TRBV19 and TRBJ2-1, with D perhaps matching TRBD2 (5 bases). Trimming took 2 bases from V and 4 from J, leaving 12 bases between them. CDR3 length: 15 amino acids. Germline CDR1 LNHDA, CDR2 SQIVND (reference sequence). CDR3 nucleotide sequence: TGTGCCAGTAGTATAACGCAAGCGGCGTACAATGAGCAGTTCTTC. This sequence encodes CASSITQAAYNEQFF.

This clonotype was recorded many times. The chain links TRBV28 to TRBJ1-2; 8 nucleotides agree with TRBD1. V shed 7 bases, J shed 2 bases, and the junction held 3 bases outside the gene matches. CDR3 length: 13 amino acids. Germline CDR1 is MDHEN and CDR2 is SYDVKM. The CDR3 loop is CASTRTGNYGYTF. The CDR3 DNA is TGTGCCAGCACCAGGACAGGGAACTATGGCTACACCTTC.

This clonotype was recorded at least ten times. The chain is built from TRBV2 and TRBJ1-5; 7 bases are a match to TRBD1. The CDR3 has 14 amino acids. V lost 5 bases to trimming and J lost 6 bases; unmatched junction nucleotides: 7. CDR1 is SNHLY, CDR2 FYNNEI, per germline. CDR3 bases: TGTGCCAGCAGTACGACAGGGAGCCCTCAGCCCCAGCATTTT. It is translated as CASSTTGSPQPQHF.

Worth noting for this clonotype: Compared with germline, one end of the junction differs, possibly owing to a read error. The CDR3 nucleotides read TGTACCAGCACCCCTGGACCGATGAGGAACACTGGAGCTTTCTTT. This gives the protein CTSTPGPMRNTGAFF. V usage is TRBV5-5 and J usage is TRBJ1-1; D is unresolved. The CDR3 contains 15 residues. Germline V CDR1 and CDR2: SGHKS, YYEKEE (reference sequence).

The gene calls are TRBV5-6 and TRBJ2-2; D not certain. CDR3 length equals 12 residues. Germline values: CDR1 SGHDT, CDR2 YYEEEE. The germline V and J ends were trimmed by 4 bases and 4 bases, with 5 bases remaining between them. The CDR3 DNA sequence: TGTGCCAGCAGCGCAACCACCGGGGAGCTGTTTTTT. Translating gives CASSATTGELFF.

This clonotype was detected many times. V usage is TRBV6-1 and J usage is TRBJ2-5, with D uncertain. The germline gives CDR1 MNHNS, CDR2 SASEGT. CDR3 length equals 12 residues. Trimming pared 6 bases from V and 5 bases from J, leaving 10 bases between. CDR3: CASRNRYETQYF. The CDR3 DNA sequence: TGTGCCAGCAGGAACCGTTATGAGACCCAGTACTTC.

The chain links TRBV28 to TRBJ2-3; no clear D. The V and J ends lost 6 bases and 6 bases respectively, with 13 bases between them. The CDR3 sequence is 13 residues long. Germline values: CDR1 MDHEN, CDR2 SYDVKM. The CDR3 spells CASSQERWDTQYF. The CDR3 region has the DNA TGTGCCAGCAGCCAAGAACGGTGGGATACGCAGTATTTT.

This rearrangement joins TRBV10-3 to TRBJ2-1, with D possibly being TRBD1 (5 bases). The V end lost 0 bases, the J end lost 2 bases, and 11 bases lay between the germline ends. The CDR3 is 16 amino acids. The V gene's germline CDR1 is ENHRY and CDR2 SYGVKD. DNA of the CDR3: TGTGCCATCAGTGAGTCGTTTGGGGCCCCCTACAATGAGCAGTTCTTC. It codes for CAISESFGAPYNEQFF.

This clonotype was seen repeatedly, ten times or more. The chain uses TRBV30 and TRBJ1-1; D is unresolved. Per the germline V gene, CDR1 is GTSNPN and CDR2 is SVGIG (reference sequence). There are 12 residues in the CDR3. V lost 3 bases, J lost 3 bases, and 8 bases lay in between. CDR3 protein: CAWRALDTEAFF. CDR3 DNA: TGTGCCTGGAGGGCTCTGGACACTGAAGCTTTCTTT.

The CDR3 DNA follows: TGCGCCAGCAGTGAGTCGATGGTAAACGCTGGCTACGAGCAGTACTTC. Its protein is CASSESMVNAGYEQYF. The V call is TRBV10-2, the J call TRBJ2-7, with D hard to call. Germline assignment: CDR1 WSHSY and CDR2 SAAADI. The CDR3 sequence is 16 residues long. V lost 0 bases and J lost 3, with 15 bases in between.

This clonotype was seen repeatedly, ten times or more. This chain links TRBV2 with TRBJ1-3; the match to TRBD1 covers 7 bases. The ends lost 8 bases at V and 1 base at J; junction bases unmatched: 17. Germline lookup yields CDR1 SNHLY and CDR2 FYNNEI. The CDR3 consists of 18 residues. CDR3 loop: CASDDTVDRVKSGNTIYF. The CDR3 nucleotides read TGTGCCAGCGATGATACGGTAGACAGGGTAAAATCTGGAAACACCATATATTTT.

The genes are TRBV28 and TRBJ2-1; 7 nucleotides line up with TRBD2. CDR3 size: 15 residues. The trim removed 2 bases at V and 9 bases at J, leaving 10 bases unmatched. Per the germline V gene, CDR1 is MDHEN and CDR2 is SYDVKM. This CDR3 is CASSLRREPPGEQFF. For the CDR3, the DNA is TGTGCCAGCAGTTTACGGCGGGAGCCACCTGGTGAGCAGTTCTTC.

This clonotype occurred many times. The chain has TRBV28 and TRBJ2-7; no firm D call. Germline V gene lookup returns CDR1 MDHEN and CDR2 SYDVKM. Trimming left V 10 bases short and J 0 bases short, with 19 bases between. The CDR3 sequence is 15 residues long. This chain's CDR3 is CATLGRLGSSYEQYF. CDR3 nucleotide sequence: TGTGCCACCCTCGGGCGGTTGGGAAGCTCCTACGAGCAGTACTTC.

The chain employs TRBV12-3 or TRBV12-4 and TRBJ2-7; D is ambiguous. Trimming cost V 2 bases and J 7 bases, with 12 bases left between them. This CDR3 is 13 amino acids long. CDR3 in amino acids: CASSLSMPTEQYF. CDR3 DNA sequence: TGTGCCAGCAGTTTAAGCATGCCCACTGAGCAGTACTTC.